A single sample is the source of the 27 T cell receptor beta chains below, sequenced in a study of siplizumab effects on memory and regulatory T cells. Clones were read by immunoSEQ multiplex PCR, and TCRdb kept only the in-frame ones, dropping some. The profile shows about 20,000 clones, under 50% of them singletons. No antigen has been assigned to these receptors. The authors cocultured the mixed lymphocyte reaction cells at 37 degrees C for 6 days. Sequenced sample: CFSE-low (dividing) CD4+ T cells sorted from an allogeneic mixed lymphocyte reaction. The receptor set was obtained from a human donor in good health; the cells came from an allogeneic mixed lymphocyte reaction.

This clone has more than one count but fewer than ten. The chain has TRBV9 and TRBJ2-1; 9 bases align to TRBD2. After removal of 0 bases from V and 4 bases from J, the junction contained 2 bases not matched to a gene. This CDR3 contains 15 residues. In germline, CDR1 is SGDLS, CDR2 YYNGEE. The CDR3 DNA reads TGTGCCAGCAGCGTAGCTCTAGCGGGGTACAATGAGCAGTTCTTC. This codes for CASSVALAGYNEQFF.

The chain combines TRBV19 with TRBJ2-2, with TRBD1 as a possible D gene (5 bases). The CDR3 length is 14 residues. Germline V gene sequence: CDR1 LNHDA, CDR2 SQIVND (reference sequence). V was pared by 8 bases and J by 2 bases, with 12 bases between. The CDR3 DNA reads TGTGCCAGTCGGCCAGGGCCTAACACCGGGGAGCTGTTTTTT. This codes for CASRPGPNTGELFF. The variable domain in full, completed from reference TRBV19 and TRBJ2-2, reads DGGITQSPKYLFRKEGQNVTLSCEQNLNHDAMYWYRQDPGQGLRLIYYSQIVNDFQKGDIAEGYSVSREKKESFPLTVTSAQKNPTAFYLCASRPGPNTGELFFGEGSRLTVL.

CDR3 loop: CSARQSETQYF. In nucleotides, the CDR3 is TGCAGTGCTAGACAGAGCGAGACCCAGTACTTC. The chain has TRBV20-1 and TRBJ2-5; D gene uncertain. The CDR3 has 11 amino acids. Trimming left V 2 bases short and J 5 bases short, with 6 bases between. The germline V gene has CDR1 DFQATT and CDR2 SNEGSKA (reference sequence).

This clone occurred once. The CDR3, as DNA: TGTGCCAGCAGTAGACAGGGTACCTACGAGCAGTACTTC. The encoded protein is CASSRQGTYEQYF. This chain connects TRBV6-6 to TRBJ2-7, with 7 bases fitting TRBD1. The germline CDR1 and CDR2 sequences are MNHNY and SVGAGI (reference sequence). Losses at the gene ends were 5 bases for V and 2 bases for J; bases not matched to a gene: 3. The CDR3 consists of 13 residues.

On this clone: A read error is possible here, since a much larger clone lies one base away. The chain has TRBV2 and TRBJ1-5; D is possibly TRBD1 (5 bases). The CDR3 length is 15 residues. CDR1 and CDR2 from the germline V gene are SNHLY and FYNNEI. The V and J ends lost 2 bases and 6 bases respectively, with 14 bases between them. The CDR3 coding sequence is TGTGCCAGCAGTGAACAAGGGCAGGGAGCTCAGCCCCAGCATTTT. It specifies CASSEQGQGAQPQHF. The full variable domain, its missing parts supplied by reference TRBV2 and TRBJ1-5, is EPEVTQTPSHQVTQMGQEVILRCVPISNHLYFYWYRQILGQKVEFLVSFYNNEISEKSEIFDDQFSVERPDGSNFTLKIRSTKLEDSAMYFCASSEQGQGAQPQHFGDGTRLSIL.

This clone was recorded a few times. The chain couples TRBV5-1 to TRBJ2-3, with 7 bases lining up with TRBD2. The junction had 1 base not matched to a gene; V was cut back by 2 bases and J by 1 base. Germline-derived CDR1 and CDR2 are SGHRS and YFSETQ. The CDR3 has 14 amino acids. CDR3 in DNA: TGCGCCAGCAGCTTCAGCGGGGGCACAGATACGCAGTATTTT. This sequence encodes CASSFSGGTDTQYF.

V gene TRBV6-5 combines with J gene TRBJ1-3; no clear D gene. Deletions cut 4 bases from V and 0 bases from J, with 7 bases between. Germline V lookup: CDR1 MNHEY, CDR2 SVGAGI. The CDR3 extends over 14 amino acids. The CDR3 loop is CASSSQSSGNTIYF. As DNA, the CDR3 is TGTGCCAGCAGTTCACAGAGCTCTGGAAACACCATATATTTT.

The chain carries TRBV7-3 and TRBJ2-7, with D possibly TRBD1 on 6 matching bases. CDR3 length: 13 amino acids. V lost 5 bases, J lost 1 base, and 9 bases lay in between. The germline V gene has CDR1 SGHTA and CDR2 FQGTGA. The CDR3 region is CASSPTGSYEQYF. For the CDR3, the DNA is TGTGCCAGCAGCCCGACAGGATCCTACGAGCAGTACTTC. Looking up the rest from reference TRBV7-3 and TRBJ2-7 gives the full variable domain: GAGVSQTPSNKVTEKGKYVELRCDPISGHTALYWYRQSLGQGPEFLIYFQGTGAADDSGLPNDRFFAVRPEGSVSTLKIQRTERGDSAVYLCASSPTGSYEQYFGPGTRLTVT.

This clone turned up a few times. CDR3 DNA: TGTGCCAGCAGCCCCAACTATGTCACAGATACGCAGTATTTT. Its protein product is CASSPNYVTDTQYF. The V gene is TRBV11-1, the J gene TRBJ2-3; no clear D gene. Germline lookup yields CDR1 SGHAT and CDR2 FQDESV (reference sequence). This CDR3 is 14 amino acids long. V was shortened by 5 bases and J by 2 bases, with 11 bases between the two germline ends.

The rearrangement joins TRBV27 to TRBJ2-3; 10 bases align to TRBD1. This CDR3 comprises 14 residues. Germline trimming cut 4 bases from V and 4 bases from J; bases unmatched to any gene: 2. Germline-derived CDR1 and CDR2 are MNHEY and SMNVEV (reference sequence). The CDR3 region has the DNA TGTGCCAGCAGTTGGGACAGGGGCTCAGATACGCAGTATTTT. Translating gives CASSWDRGSDTQYF.

The rearrangement links TRBV6-5 to TRBJ1-2; D gene unclear. Per germline, CDR1 MNHEY and CDR2 SVGAGI. The CDR3 loop spans 13 amino acids. V gave up 6 bases and J gave up 6 bases, with 14 bases separating them. CDR3 nucleotides: TGTGCCAGCAGATTCAGGAGTGGGGATGGCTACACCTTC. Translating gives CASRFRSGDGYTF.

The chain recombines TRBV28 with TRBJ1-1; a weak D match, TRBD1 (6 bases). Trimming shortened V by 3 bases and J by 0 bases, and 20 bases separated the two germline ends. The CDR3 runs to 18 residues. The germline CDR1 and CDR2 sequences are MDHEN and SYDVKM. CDR3 in amino acids: CASSFESRGAHLNTEAFF. As DNA, the CDR3 is TGTGCCAGCAGTTTCGAATCTAGGGGGGCTCATCTGAACACTGAAGCTTTCTTT.

This clone has more than one count but fewer than ten. The chain carries TRBV5-1 and TRBJ2-5; D not certain. This CDR3 has 14 amino acids. The germline gives CDR1 SGHRS, CDR2 YFSETQ. Trimming stripped 4 bases from V and 1 base from J, with 11 bases between. The CDR3 spells CASSAGVFQETQYF. For the CDR3, the DNA is TGCGCCAGCAGCGCCGGCGTCTTCCAAGAGACCCAGTACTTC.

The chain couples TRBV5-1 to TRBJ1-2; a possible D gene is TRBD1 (5 bases). Trimming shortened V by 5 bases and J by 3 bases, and 11 bases separated the two germline ends. The CDR3 length is 13 residues. Germline V gene lookup returns CDR1 SGHRS and CDR2 YFSETQ. The CDR3 DNA reads as TGCGCCAGCAGGGGCCAGGGAGACTATGGCTACACCTTC. Translating gives CASRGQGDYGYTF.

This clone came up a few times. The gene calls are TRBV9 and TRBJ2-5; the match to TRBD2 covers 11 bases. V lost 1 base and J lost 4; bases outside the gene matches: 0. This CDR3 has 14 residues. Germline V gene sequence: CDR1 SGDLS, CDR2 YYNGEE. CDR3 nucleotides: TGTGCCAGCAGCGTAACTAGCGGGGGAGAGACCCAGTACTTC. This sequence encodes CASSVTSGGETQYF.

This rearrangement joins TRBV7-9 to TRBJ2-7; D is unclear. Per germline, CDR1 SEHNR and CDR2 FQNEAQ (reference sequence). With 2 bases removed from V and 2 bases from J, the gap between germline ends came to 4 bases. CDR3 size: 12 residues. For the CDR3, the DNA is TGTGCCAGCAGCTTAAGCCCCTACGAGCAGTACTTC. Amino acids: CASSLSPYEQYF.

This chain uses TRBV2 with TRBJ1-1; TRBD1 matches 9 bases. Germline values: CDR1 SNHLY, CDR2 FYNNEI. Unmatched junction bases numbered 3, after V lost 6 bases and J lost 1 base. The CDR3 spans 14 residues. CDR3 nucleotides: TGTGCCAGCAGCGTACAGGGGGCGAACACTGAAGCTTTCTTT. This translates into CASSVQGANTEAFF.

This clone was detected a few times. The chain carries TRBV19 and TRBJ1-3, with D unclear. The CDR3 sequence is 11 residues long. Trimming shortened V by 9 bases and J by 4 bases, and 7 bases separated the two germline ends. The germline V gene has CDR1 LNHDA and CDR2 SQIVND (reference sequence). The DNA for the CDR3 is TGTGCCAGCACCCTAGGAAACACCATATATTTT. Translating gives CASTLGNTIYF. Using reference TRBV19 and TRBJ1-3 for the parts outside the CDR3, the full variable domain is DGGITQSPKYLFRKEGQNVTLSCEQNLNHDAMYWYRQDPGQGLRLIYYSQIVNDFQKGDIAEGYSVSREKKESFPLTVTSAQKNPTAFYLCASTLGNTIYFGEGSWLTVV.

The chain has TRBV28 and TRBJ2-5; D is ambiguous. The J call may be incorrect, as the DNA end agrees better with TRBJ2-7. Germline V gives CDR1 MDHEN, CDR2 SYDVKM. The CDR3 is 14 residues long. The chain's CDR3 is CASSLFPGAYEQYF. In DNA, the CDR3 is TGTGCCAGCAGTTTATTTCCAGGCGCCTACGAGCAGTACTTC.

V is TRBV6-1 and J is TRBJ2-5; D perhaps matches TRBD2 (6 bases). The germline CDR1 and CDR2 sequences are MNHNS and SASEGT. This CDR3 region has 13 residues. The V end lost 7 bases, the J end lost 5 bases, and 14 bases lay between the germline ends. Here the CDR3 DNA reads TGTGCCAGCACCCGATCGGAGGGGGAGACCCAGTACTTC. Its protein product is CASTRSEGETQYF.

The V and J genes are TRBV7-9 and TRBJ2-7; D call uncertain. V was cut by 0 bases and J by 0 bases, with 9 bases left in between. The V gene's germline CDR1 is SEHNR and CDR2 FQNEAQ (reference sequence). The CDR3 sequence is 15 residues long. CDR3 sequence: CASSLAAASSYEQYF. As DNA, the CDR3 is TGTGCCAGCAGCTTAGCCGCGGCCAGCTCCTACGAGCAGTACTTC.

The chain couples TRBV18 to TRBJ2-5; 8 positions match TRBD2. Germline lookup yields CDR1 KGHSH and CDR2 LQKENI. The CDR3 has 15 amino acids. V dropped 3 bases and J dropped 4; count of bases not matched to a gene: 7. The CDR3 loop reads CASSPFGLAGETQYF. Here the CDR3 DNA reads TGTGCCAGCTCACCTTTTGGGCTAGCGGGAGAGACCCAGTACTTC.

The chain is built from TRBV9 and TRBJ2-5; TRBD2 agrees at 9 bases. Losses at the gene ends were 3 bases for V and 2 bases for J; bases not matched to a gene: 11. Per germline, CDR1 SGDLS and CDR2 YYNGEE. CDR3 length equals 17 residues. CDR3: CASSATIGLATQETQYF. The CDR3 bases are TGTGCCAGCAGCGCTACCATCGGACTAGCGACACAAGAGACCCAGTACTTC.

The rearrangement links TRBV19 to TRBJ2-7; D gene unclear. This CDR3 comprises 13 residues. V lost 4 bases to trimming and J lost 2 bases, with 9 bases between them. Germline CDR1 and CDR2: LNHDA and SQIVND (reference sequence). This CDR3 reads CASSTPPTYEQYF. As DNA, the CDR3 is TGTGCCAGTAGTACACCTCCAACCTACGAGCAGTACTTC.

V gene TRBV5-1 combines with J gene TRBJ1-2; a weak D match, TRBD1 (5 bases). The CDR3 length is 13 residues. Germline CDR1 reads SGHRS; CDR2 reads YFSETQ. The V and J ends lost 0 bases and 4 bases respectively, with 7 bases between them. CDR3 DNA sequence: TGCGCCAGCAGCTTGGATGACAGCTATGGCTACACCTTC. Its protein is CASSLDDSYGYTF.

CDR3 in DNA: TGTGCCATCAGTCGGGCAAGAGGAGAGACCCAGTACTTC. It is translated as CAISRARGETQYF. The rearrangement uses TRBV10-3 and TRBJ2-5; unclear D gene. Per the germline V gene, CDR1 is ENHRY and CDR2 is SYGVKD. V lost 5 bases, J lost 4 bases, and 11 bases lay in between. The CDR3 totals 13 residues.

The CDR3 DNA sequence: TGTGCCAGCAGCTTAGGGCCGCTCGTGGGCACTGAAGCTTTCTTT. Translating gives CASSLGPLVGTEAFF. The chain employs TRBV7-2 and TRBJ1-1; D ambiguous. Germline V gene lookup returns CDR1 SGHTA and CDR2 FQGNSA. The ends were cut back, 1 base at V and 4 bases at J, with 13 bases in the middle. The CDR3 runs to 15 residues.